The 21 T cell receptor beta chains presented below share a single source sample, sequenced in a study of blood T cell repertoires in COVID-19. Clones were read by immunoSEQ multiplex PCR, and TCRdb kept only the in-frame ones, dropping some. This sample has 250,000 to 400,000 clones, with around 88% found just once. Sequencing input: peripheral blood. The receptors shown here come from a woman in her twenties or thirties with COVID-19, enrolled during active disease.

The chain employs TRBV11-2 and TRBJ1-2; 7 bases are a match to TRBD1. Germline V gene lookup returns CDR1 SGHAT and CDR2 FQNNGV. The CDR3 runs to 12 residues. With V trimmed by 4 bases and J by 8 bases, 4 bases remained unmatched. The CDR3 protein is CASSYRQGGYTF. The CDR3 region has the DNA TGTGCCAGCAGCTACAGACAGGGAGGCTACACCTTC.

This chain joins TRBV29-1 and TRBJ2-5, with a weak D call TRBD1 (5 bases). V was pared by 4 bases and J by 5 bases, with 14 bases between. This CDR3 region has 13 residues. Per the germline V gene, CDR1 is SQVTM and CDR2 is ANQGSEA. CDR3 in amino acids: CSVVRGSRETQYF. CDR3 nucleotide sequence: TGCAGCGTTGTTAGGGGAAGTCGGGAGACCCAGTACTTC.

The CDR3 protein is CATSTGLGRNQPQHF. The DNA for the CDR3 is TGTGCCACCAGTACAGGCTTGGGTCGCAATCAGCCCCAGCATTTT. The rearrangement uses TRBV24-1 and TRBJ1-5; TRBD1 might be the D (5 bases). CDR3 size: 15 residues. Germline CDR1 KGHDR, CDR2 SFDVKD. V was trimmed by 6 bases and J by 2 bases, leaving 13 bases between them.

This rearrangement joins TRBV5-1 to TRBJ1-2, with D maybe TRBD1 (6 bases). Germline CDR1 SGHRS, CDR2 YFSETQ. Deletions cut 5 bases from V and 4 bases from J, with 15 bases between. CDR3 length: 14 amino acids. The CDR3 is CASSAEQGGYGYTF. The CDR3 DNA reads as TGCGCCAGCAGTGCCGAACAGGGCGGCTATGGCTACACCTTC.

The genes are TRBV10-1 and TRBJ2-5; D perhaps matches TRBD2 (5 bases). V gave up 2 bases and J gave up 0 bases, with 16 bases separating them. The CDR3 has 17 residues. Germline-derived CDR1 and CDR2 are WNHNN and SYGVQD (reference sequence). The CDR3 loop reads CASSEPSGTKYQETQYF. CDR3 bases: TGCGCCAGCAGTGAGCCATCGGGAACAAAGTACCAAGAGACCCAGTACTTC.

The J gene is TRBJ1-1, the V gene TRBV6-2 or TRBV6-3; the D gene is possibly TRBD1 (6 bases). Germline V lookup: CDR1 MNHEY, CDR2 SVGEGT. The CDR3 totals 16 residues. V was trimmed by 2 bases and J by 0 bases, leaving 13 bases between them. CDR3 sequence (DNA): TGTGCCAGCAGTTACAACCGACAGGTCATGAACACTGAAGCTTTCTTT. Residues: CASSYNRQVMNTEAFF.

This chain uses TRBV6-5 with TRBJ1-1; TRBD1 matches 7 bases. This CDR3 region has 14 residues. V gave up 6 bases and J gave up 5 bases; unmatched junction bases: 9. The germline V gene has CDR1 MNHEY and CDR2 SVGAGI. CDR3 loop: CASSTDRVGTEAFF. The DNA of the CDR3 is TGTGCCAGCAGCACCGACAGGGTAGGGACTGAAGCTTTCTTT.

The rearrangement uses TRBV27 and TRBJ2-1, with TRBD1 matching over 7 bases. The trim removed 1 base at V and 2 bases at J, leaving 2 bases unmatched. CDR1 and CDR2 from the germline V gene are MNHEY and SMNVEV (reference sequence). The CDR3 is 15 residues long. For the CDR3, the DNA is TGTGCCAGCAGTTTATGGCAGGGGGCCTACAATGAGCAGTTCTTC. Translated: CASSLWQGAYNEQFF.

The DNA for the CDR3 is TGTGCCAGCACCTTCGGGGGGGCTGAAGCTTTCTTT. This gives the protein CASTFGGAEAFF. V usage is TRBV12-3 or TRBV12-4 and J usage is TRBJ1-1; a weak D match, TRBD1 (5 bases). The CDR3 covers 12 residues. The ends were cut back, 7 bases at V and 6 bases at J, with 12 bases in the middle.

The V gene is TRBV5-1, the J gene TRBJ1-1; 9 bases match TRBD1. This CDR3 spans 15 amino acids. Germline V gives CDR1 SGHRS, CDR2 YFSETQ. Germline trimming cut 3 bases from V and 5 bases from J; bases unmatched to any gene: 8. The CDR3 reads CASSWTGQGGTEAFF. The CDR3 bases are TGCGCCAGCAGCTGGACGGGACAGGGTGGAACTGAAGCTTTCTTT.

The rearrangement links TRBV19 to TRBJ1-1; D gene unclear. Germline loops: CDR1 LNHDA, CDR2 SQIVND (reference sequence). The CDR3 covers 15 residues. V was cut by 4 bases and J by 10 bases, with 22 bases left in between. DNA for the CDR3: TGTGCCAGTAGTACGCGGGGAGTGCCAACAATGGGAGCTTTCTTT. Its translation is CASSTRGVPTMGAFF.

The chain joins TRBV3-1 (or the pseudogene TRBV3-2) to TRBJ2-3; D may be TRBD2 (5 bases). Germline CDR1 and CDR2: LGHDT and YNNKEL (reference sequence). The CDR3 runs 19 residues. V gave up 0 bases and J gave up 4 bases, with 23 bases separating them. Here the CDR3 DNA reads TGTGCCAGCAGCCAAGAAAGTTTCTTAGCGCGCGCGGGTTCAGATACGCAGTATTTT. Encoded protein: CASSQESFLARAGSDTQYF.

Written as DNA, the CDR3 is TGTGCCAGCAGCTGGGGCGGTGTCTTTCAGAACACTGAAGCTTTCTTT. It encodes CASSWGGVFQNTEAFF. The chain joins TRBV5-6 to TRBJ1-1; a weak D match, TRBD1 (5 bases). This CDR3 has 16 amino acids. Germline V gene sequence: CDR1 SGHDT, CDR2 YYEEEE. V gave up 3 bases and J gave up 1 base, with 16 bases separating them.

This sequence joins TRBV7-2 and TRBJ1-2, with D possibly being TRBD1 (5 bases). The CDR3 is made up of 16 amino acids. Trimming removed 0 bases at V and 3 bases at J, with 14 bases between. The V gene's germline CDR1 is SGHTA and CDR2 FQGNSA. DNA of the CDR3: TGTGCCAGCAGCTTAGCGCCCTCCCCAGGGTACTATGGCTACACCTTC. This gives the protein CASSLAPSPGYYGYTF.

The gene calls are TRBV5-1 and TRBJ2-5; possibly TRBD2 for D (5 bases). The germline gives CDR1 SGHRS, CDR2 YFSETQ. This CDR3 region has 16 residues. V was shortened by 0 bases and J by 2 bases, with 14 bases between the two germline ends. The CDR3: CASSLAGKGTQETQYF. In DNA form, the CDR3 reads TGCGCCAGCAGCTTGGCCGGGAAGGGAACTCAAGAGACCCAGTACTTC. The whole variable domain, filled in from reference TRBV5-1 and TRBJ2-5, reads KAGVTQTPRYLIKTRGQQVTLSCSPISGHRSVSWYQQTPGQGLQFLFEYFSETQRNKGNFPGRFSGRQFSNSRSEMNVSTLELGDSALYLCASSLAGKGTQETQYFGPGTRLLVL.

This clone was picked up a small number of times. The chain uses TRBV7-2 and TRBJ2-7; D may be TRBD2 (5 bases). Per the germline V gene, CDR1 is SGHTA and CDR2 is FQGNSA. This CDR3 spans 15 amino acids. Trimming shortened V by 5 bases and J by 0 bases, and 14 bases separated the two germline ends. CDR3 in amino acids: CASSQSSLTSYEQYF. The CDR3 nucleotides are TGTGCCAGCAGCCAATCTAGCTTAACCTCCTACGAGCAGTACTTC.

The gene calls are TRBV24-1 and TRBJ1-5; D not certain. Germline V gene lookup returns CDR1 KGHDR and CDR2 SFDVKD. The CDR3 is 13 residues long. Trimming removed 5 bases from V and 14 bases from J, with 18 bases in between. For the CDR3, the DNA is TGTGCCACCAGTGCCGCGGGATCCCCTCAGGAGCATTTT. Translation: CATSAAGSPQEHF.

In this sample, this clone turned up once. This chain uses TRBV20-1 with TRBJ1-1; possible D gene TRBD1, 5 bases. The CDR3 sequence is 11 residues long. Trimming took 7 bases from V and 5 from J, leaving 11 bases between them. Germline V gene data show CDR1 as DFQATT and CDR2 as SNEGSKA (reference sequence). The CDR3 sequence is CSVQGGTEAFF. CDR3 coding DNA: TGCAGTGTGCAGGGTGGAACTGAAGCTTTCTTT.

CDR3 sequence: CATSGQNEAFF. For the CDR3, the DNA is TGTGCCACCTCGGGACAGAATGAAGCTTTCTTT. The genes are TRBV10-3 and TRBJ1-1, with 7 bases that match TRBD1. The CDR3 totals 11 residues. Per germline, CDR1 ENHRY and CDR2 SYGVKD. V lost 10 bases and J lost 7; bases outside the gene matches: 6.

This chain connects TRBV11-2 to TRBJ1-2; unclear D gene. Looked up from germline, CDR1 is SGHAT and CDR2 is FQNNGV. The CDR3 length is 15 residues. V was shortened by 4 bases and J by 3 bases, with 15 bases between the two germline ends. The CDR3 reads CASSSRLWKDYGYTF. Here the CDR3 DNA reads TGTGCCAGCAGCTCGAGGTTGTGGAAAGACTATGGCTACACCTTC. Combining the CDR3 with reference TRBV11-2 and TRBJ1-2 gives the whole variable domain EAGVAQSPRYKIIEKRQSVAFWCNPISGHATLYWYQQILGQGPKLLIQFQNNGVVDDSQLPKDRFSAERLKGVDSTLKIQPAKLEDSAVYLCASSSRLWKDYGYTFGSGTRLTVV.

The V and J genes are TRBV20-1 and TRBJ1-2; 7 bases align to TRBD1. Per the germline V gene, CDR1 is DFQATT and CDR2 is SNEGSKA (reference sequence). The CDR3 is 11 residues long. CDR3 region: CSALGGHGYTF. The DNA for the CDR3 is TGCAGCGCGTTAGGGGGCCATGGCTACACCTTC.